These 28 T cell receptor beta chains originate from one sample sequenced in a study of shared clonotypes between healthy human individuals. Only in-frame clones appear in the TCRdb table, and some are missing; sequencing was by immunoSEQ multiplex PCR. The sample has roughly 500,000 clones, roughly 80% seen once. The sample taken for sequencing was PBMCs. The receptors shown here come from a woman in her 40s in good health. Some clones in this sample may be carry-over from other donors' samples.

V gene TRBV5-1 combines with J gene TRBJ2-2, with 7 bases lining up with TRBD2. Germline CDR1 and CDR2: SGHRS and YFSETQ. The CDR3 contains 16 residues. V dropped 0 bases and J dropped 8; count of bases not matched to a gene: 10. This chain's CDR3 is CASSLGLARGSGELFF. CDR3 in DNA: TGCGCCAGCAGCTTGGGACTAGCTCGGGGATCGGGGGAGCTGTTTTTT.

This clone was seen a handful of times. The V gene is TRBV9, the J gene TRBJ1-4; D not certain. Germline V gives CDR1 SGDLS, CDR2 YYNGEE. This CDR3 comprises 14 residues. V shed 4 bases and J shed 5 bases, with 12 bases lying between them. The CDR3 here is CASSTPGANEKLFF. The CDR3 region has the DNA TGTGCCAGCAGCACCCCGGGAGCGAATGAAAAACTGTTTTTT.

The chain joins TRBV11-2 to TRBJ1-1; a weak D match, TRBD1 (6 bases). The CDR3 is 13 residues long. Germline V CDR1 and CDR2: SGHAT, FQNNGV. Trimming took 1 base from V and 10 from J, leaving 13 bases between them. The CDR3: CASSLAVRGRAFF. The DNA for the CDR3 is TGTGCCAGCAGCTTAGCTGTCAGGGGTCGAGCTTTCTTT.

The gene calls are TRBV10-1 and TRBJ2-3; 11 bases match TRBD2. V lost 0 bases, J lost 2 bases, and 4 bases stayed unmatched. The CDR3 loop spans 17 amino acids. CDR1 is WNHNN and CDR2 is SYGVQD in the germline V gene (reference sequence). CDR3 sequence (DNA): TGCGCCAGCAGTGAGTCTGTGGGACTAGCGGACACAGATACGCAGTATTTT. It encodes CASSESVGLADTDTQYF.

The V and J genes are TRBV6-6 and TRBJ2-1; D ambiguous. V was cut by 0 bases and J by 8 bases, with 5 bases left in between. The CDR3 runs 12 residues. CDR1 is MNHNY and CDR2 is SVGAGI in the germline V gene (reference sequence). Here the CDR3 DNA reads TGTGCCAGCAGTTACTCGTCCCATGAGCAGTTCTTC. Its protein product is CASSYSSHEQFF.

The chain uses TRBV4-1 and TRBJ2-7; 11 nucleotides line up with TRBD2. The V segment lost 1 base and the J segment 1 base; nucleotides outside the gene matches: 3. CDR1 is MGHRA and CDR2 is YSYEKL in the germline V gene. The CDR3 runs to 16 residues. This chain's CDR3 is CASSQVTSGRSYEQYF. The CDR3 coding sequence is TGCGCCAGCAGCCAAGTTACTAGCGGGAGATCCTACGAGCAGTACTTC.

CDR3 DNA: TGCAGCGTTCAGGGGGAGGGTGGATTCATGAACACTGAAGCTTTCTTT. It is translated as CSVQGEGGFMNTEAFF. V and J are TRBV29-1 and TRBJ1-1; TRBD1 aligns across 7 bases. The trim removed 5 bases at V and 0 bases at J, leaving 12 bases unmatched. The CDR3 runs 16 residues. CDR1 and CDR2 from the germline V gene are SQVTM and ANQGSEA.

Only a few counts were recorded for this clone. The genes are TRBV6-1 and TRBJ1-1; 7 bases are a match to TRBD1. Trimming took 3 bases from V and 7 from J; bases not matched to a gene: 8. The length of the CDR3 is 14 residues. Germline V gene data show CDR1 as MNHNS and CDR2 as SASEGT. This CDR3 is CASSDAGTVVEAFF. CDR3 nucleotide sequence: TGTGCCAGCAGTGACGCCGGGACAGTCGTTGAAGCTTTCTTT.

In regard to this clone: One end of the junction does not line up with germline, which may come from a read error. The genes are TRBV6-1 and TRBJ2-7; no firm D call. This CDR3 is built from 12 residues. In germline, CDR1 is MNHNS, CDR2 SASEGT. The DNA for the CDR3 is TGTGCCATCAGTGCCGGATCCTACGAGCAGTACTTC. It specifies CAISAGSYEQYF.

This clone has a handful of counts. In DNA, the CDR3 is TGTGCCAGCAGCCCCCCCCGGACAGAAATCTACGAGCAGTACTTC. Its protein product is CASSPPRTEIYEQYF. The V call is TRBV6-5, the J call TRBJ2-7; D possibly corresponds to TRBD1 (6 bases). CDR1 is MNHEY, CDR2 SVGAGI, per germline. The CDR3 sequence is 15 residues long. The V and J ends lost 6 bases and 3 bases respectively, with 18 bases between them.

In the case of this clone: At one of its ends the junction is not consistent with the germline gene, which may arise from a read error. The chain has TRBV5-4 and TRBJ1-1, with D possibly being TRBD1 (6 bases). This CDR3 is built from 15 residues. The germline gives CDR1 SGHNT, CDR2 YYREEE (reference sequence). The CDR3 DNA is TGCGCCAGCAGCCAAGATAACAGGGCAGGCACTGAAGCTTTCTTT. The encoded protein is CASSQDNRAGTEAFF.

The chain couples TRBV6-5 to TRBJ2-5; 8 bases match TRBD1. The CDR3 runs 16 residues. Germline assignment: CDR1 MNHEY and CDR2 SVGAGI. V lost 0 bases, J lost 4 bases, and 7 bases stayed unmatched. The chain's CDR3 is CASSYSGRGTGETQYF. The CDR3 region has the DNA TGTGCCAGCAGTTACTCCGGCAGGGGGACAGGAGAGACCCAGTACTTC.

The count of this clone is one. A far larger clone lies a single base away; this is likely a read error. The chain is built from TRBV5-1 and TRBJ2-2; 10 bases agree with TRBD2. The V gene end was trimmed by 4 bases and the J gene end by 2 bases; junction bases not matched to a gene: 8. The CDR3 contains 17 residues. The germline V gene encodes CDR1 SGHRS and CDR2 YFSETQ. CDR3 nucleotide sequence: TGCGCCAGCAGCGTAGAACTAGCGGGACAAAACACCGGGGAGCTGTTTTTT. Amino acid sequence: CASSVELAGQNTGELFF.

This clone was counted a single time. The V call is TRBV7-2, the J call TRBJ2-1; 12 nucleotides match TRBD2. Germline trimming cut 5 bases from V and 3 bases from J; bases unmatched to any gene: 5. CDR1 and CDR2 (germline): SGHTA, FQGNSA. CDR3 size: 16 residues. The CDR3 is CASSLRLAGDYNEQFF. CDR3 in DNA: TGTGCCAGCAGCCTCAGACTAGCGGGGGACTACAATGAGCAGTTCTTC.

This clone was seen a handful of times. The genes are TRBV5-1 and TRBJ2-1; tentatively, D is TRBD1 (7 bases). The CDR3 extends over 17 amino acids. CDR1 and CDR2 (germline): SGHRS, YFSETQ. The V and J ends lost 1 base and 4 bases respectively, with 18 bases between them. CDR3 in amino acids: CASSLTQGGLGYNEQFF. In DNA form, the CDR3 reads TGCGCCAGCAGCTTGACTCAGGGGGGCCTAGGGTACAATGAGCAGTTCTTC. Full variable domain (rest looked up from reference TRBV5-1 and TRBJ2-1): KAGVTQTPRYLIKTRGQQVTLSCSPISGHRSVSWYQQTPGQGLQFLFEYFSETQRNKGNFPGRFSGRQFSNSRSEMNVSTLELGDSALYLCASSLTQGGLGYNEQFFGPGTRLTVL.

This chain uses TRBV7-8 with TRBJ2-4; 11 bases align to TRBD2. V gave up 1 base and J gave up 0 bases; unmatched junction bases: 14. This CDR3 is 21 amino acids long. Germline V gives CDR1 SGHVS, CDR2 FQNEAQ. The CDR3 nucleotides are TGTGCCAGCAGCTTAGGCCGCAGGGGCCTAGCGGGAGGAGTAGCCAAAAACATTCAGTACTTC. As protein: CASSLGRRGLAGGVAKNIQYF.

The chain combines TRBV5-1 with TRBJ2-2; TRBD1 matches at 8 bases. From germline, CDR1 is SGHRS and CDR2 YFSETQ. The CDR3 consists of 15 residues. V lost 4 bases to trimming and J lost 7 bases; unmatched junction nucleotides: 9. CDR3 amino acids: CASSVPGGAGGELFF. The CDR3 region has the DNA TGCGCCAGCAGCGTACCAGGGGGCGCGGGCGGGGAGCTGTTTTTT. The full variable domain, rest sourced from reference TRBV5-1 and TRBJ2-2, is KAGVTQTPRYLIKTRGQQVTLSCSPISGHRSVSWYQQTPGQGLQFLFEYFSETQRNKGNFPGRFSGRQFSNSRSEMNVSTLELGDSALYLCASSVPGGAGGELFFGEGSRLTVL.

The sample holds one count of this clone. This chain connects TRBV11-3 to TRBJ2-1, with D perhaps TRBD2 (5 bases). This CDR3 is built from 13 residues. Trimming removed 3 bases from V and 7 bases from J, with 10 bases in between. Germline V gene lookup returns CDR1 SGHNT and CDR2 YENEEA. The DNA of the CDR3 is TGTGCCAGCAGCTTTGGAGCGGCGAATGAGCAGTTCTTC. Translated, it gives CASSFGAANEQFF. Variable domain in full (rest from reference TRBV11-3 and TRBJ2-1): EAGVVQSPRYKIIEKKQPVAFWCNPISGHNTLYWYLQNLGQGPELLIRYENEEAVDDSQLPKDRFSAERLKGVDSTLKIQPAELGDSAVYLCASSFGAANEQFFGPGTRLTVL.

The chain links TRBV7-2 to TRBJ1-1, with a weak D call TRBD1 (5 bases). CDR3 size: 16 residues. V lost 1 base, J lost 1 base, and 13 bases lay in between. In germline, CDR1 is SGHTA, CDR2 FQGNSA. The CDR3 region is CASSLGFGQGNTEAFF. The CDR3 DNA reads TGTGCCAGCAGCTTAGGGTTTGGTCAGGGGAACACTGAAGCTTTCTTT.

This chain joins TRBV6-5 and TRBJ2-3; TRBD2 agrees at 8 bases. Germline CDR1 reads MNHEY; CDR2 reads SVGAGI. V trimming: 2 bases; J trimming: 1 base; junction bases outside the gene matches: 2. This CDR3 has 15 amino acids. The CDR3 here is CASSYGTRGTDTQYF. The CDR3 DNA reads TGTGCCAGCAGTTACGGGACTAGAGGCACAGATACGCAGTATTTT.

This rearrangement joins TRBV6-5 to TRBJ2-2, with D tentatively TRBD1 (5 bases). V lost 6 bases and J 7 bases, leaving 18 bases between the germline ends. CDR3 length equals 15 residues. The germline V gene encodes CDR1 MNHEY and CDR2 SVGAGI. CDR3 region: CASSSFAGRNGELFF. CDR3 sequence (DNA): TGTGCCAGCAGCTCCTTCGCAGGGCGGAACGGGGAGCTGTTTTTT.

The DNA of the CDR3 is TGTGCCAGCAGCTTAGGGGCGGGAGGTGACACAGATACGCAGTATTTT. Its translation: CASSLGAGGDTDTQYF. The chain couples TRBV7-9 to TRBJ2-3; 8 positions match TRBD2. CDR1 SEHNR and CDR2 FQNEAQ come from the germline V gene (reference sequence). CDR3 length: 16 residues. V lost 1 base, J lost 2 bases, and 5 bases stayed unmatched.

This chain links TRBV4-3 with TRBJ2-1; maybe TRBD1 (5 bases). The CDR3 consists of 13 residues. V was clipped by 0 bases and J by 13 bases, with 13 bases between them. The V gene's germline CDR1 is LGHNA and CDR2 YSLEER. The CDR3 DNA sequence: TGCGCCAGCAGCCAAGACACAGGTTCCATCCAGTTCTTC. Translated, it gives CASSQDTGSIQFF.

The chain couples TRBV18 to TRBJ2-7; D is undetermined. Trimming removed 0 bases at V and 5 bases at J, with 14 bases between. The V gene's germline CDR1 is KGHSH and CDR2 LQKENI. The length of the CDR3 is 15 residues. The chain's CDR3 is CASSPPGVGPNEQYF. The CDR3 nucleotides read TGTGCCAGCTCACCACCGGGCGTAGGCCCCAACGAGCAGTACTTC. Filled out from reference TRBV18 and TRBJ2-7, the complete variable domain reads NAGVMQNPRHLVRRRGQEARLRCSPMKGHSHVYWYRQLPEEGLKFMVYLQKENIIDESGMPKERFSAEFPKEGPSILRIQQVVRGDSAAYFCASSPPGVGPNEQYFGPGTRLTVT.

The V call is TRBV15, the J call TRBJ2-2, with D perhaps given as TRBD1 or TRBD2 (6 bases each). The CDR3 is 16 amino acids. Trimming pared 0 bases from V and 4 bases from J, leaving 12 bases between. Germline V gene sequence: CDR1 LNHNV, CDR2 YYDKDF (reference sequence). The CDR3 sequence: CATSREYRGPTGELFF. CDR3 bases: TGTGCCACCAGCAGAGAATACCGGGGGCCCACCGGGGAGCTGTTTTTT.

This clone showed up just once. V and J are TRBV6-1 and TRBJ1-5; 10 positions match TRBD1. Germline trimming cut 2 bases from V and 7 bases from J; bases unmatched to any gene: 11. The CDR3 has 17 amino acids. CDR1 and CDR2 (germline): MNHNS, SASEGT. CDR3 nucleotide sequence: TGTGCCAGCAGTGAATTCGGGACAGGGGTATTTCGACAGCCCCAGCATTTT. Its translation: CASSEFGTGVFRQPQHF.

Notes on this clone: A far larger clone lies a single base away; this is likely a read error. J is TRBJ2-2 and V is TRBV4-1; D is undetermined. The germline V gene has CDR1 MGHRA and CDR2 YSYEKL. The CDR3 totals 17 residues. The CDR3 DNA follows: TGCGCCAGCAGCCAAGAGGTTCGGGTCGGGTTCACCAGGGAGCTGTTTTTT. Its translation is CASSQEVRVGFTRELFF.

This clone was observed a few times. One base away lies a much larger clone, so this may be a sequencing read error. Additional DNA sequences in this sample encode the identical CDR3. J is TRBJ2-5 and V is TRBV30; D is unresolved. The CDR3 has 13 residues. Looked up from germline, CDR1 is GTSNPN and CDR2 is SVGIG (reference sequence). Trimming left V 0 bases short and J 2 bases short, with 7 bases between. The CDR3 DNA is TGTGCCTGGAGTGTGGGGTGGCAAGAGACCCAGTACTTC. This translates into CAWSVGWQETQYF. The full variable domain, with the rest looked up from reference TRBV30 and TRBJ2-5, is SQTIHQWPATLVQPVGSPLSLECTVEGTSNPNLYWYRQAAGRGLQLLFYSVGIGQISSEVPQNLSASRPQDRQFILSSKKLLLSDSGFYLCAWSVGWQETQYFGPGTRLLVL.